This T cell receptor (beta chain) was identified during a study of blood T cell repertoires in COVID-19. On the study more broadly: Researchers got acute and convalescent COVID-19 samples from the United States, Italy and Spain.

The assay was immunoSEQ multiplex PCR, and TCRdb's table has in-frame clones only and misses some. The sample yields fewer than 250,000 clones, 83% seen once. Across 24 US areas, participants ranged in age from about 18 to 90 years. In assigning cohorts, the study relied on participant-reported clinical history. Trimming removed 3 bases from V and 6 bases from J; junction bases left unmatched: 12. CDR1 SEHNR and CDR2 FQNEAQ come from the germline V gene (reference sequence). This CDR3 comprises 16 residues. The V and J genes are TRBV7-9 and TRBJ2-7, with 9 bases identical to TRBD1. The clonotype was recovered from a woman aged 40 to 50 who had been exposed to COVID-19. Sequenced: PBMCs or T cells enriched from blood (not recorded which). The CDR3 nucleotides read TGTGCCAGCAGCTTTGTTGAAGGGACAGGGAATCCCGAGCAGTACTTC. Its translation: CASSFVEGTGNPEQYF.